This TCR beta chain was documented in a study of OX40 agonist ivuxolimab in advanced cancers. Study-wide context: An anti-OX40 (CD134) antibody with agonistic activity, ivuxolimab, was administered to patients. Mean age approximately 55 years, range about 23 to 80; about 85% male.

The CDR3 covers 14 residues. Germline V lookup: CDR1 LNHDA, CDR2 SQIVND (reference sequence). V shed 3 bases, J shed 3 bases, and the junction held 1 base outside the gene matches. With regard to this clone: Its antigen is as yet unknown.

General observations from the study: By week 6 at 0.1 to 3.0 mg/kg, blood CD4+ and CD8+ T cells had expanded clonally. Low normalized T-cell clonal expansion was also seen in some nonresponders.

Clones were read by immunoSEQ multiplex PCR, and TCRdb kept only the in-frame ones, dropping some. Of 45,000 to 75,000 clones detected, about 85% appear once; the ten largest clones hold approximately 1%. This TCR was recovered from an adult with an advanced solid tumor such as melanoma, head and neck, liver or kidney cancer. V is TRBV19 and J is TRBJ2-1; 8 bases are shared with TRBD2. Sample: CD4+ or CD8+ T cells sorted from blood, taken in a trial of the OX40 agonist ivuxolimab. In DNA, the CDR3 is TGTGCCAGTAGTATCAGCGGGAGCTACAATGAGCAGTTCTTC. It encodes CASSISGSYNEQFF.